Below, 23 T cell receptor beta chains from the same sample are listed, as sequenced in a study of T cells in Graves' hyperthyroidism and ophthalmopathy. It was RNA transcripts that yielded the amplified TCR beta CDR3 regions. During a first-round RT-PCR of the TCR CDR3, the HTBI primer set was used. TCRdb reprocessed the multiplex PCR reads via MiXCR and lists one record per CDR3 protein. This table holds roughly 580,000 distinct CDR3 sequences, around 42% found once. The sequenced sample consisted of peripheral blood or thyroid tissue (not recorded which). The origin of the receptors is a woman between 18 and 30 years old with Graves' hyperthyroidism.

This clonotype has only a few counts. The gene calls are TRBV10-3 and TRBJ2-7; 10 bases are shared with TRBD2. The CDR3 extends over 15 amino acids. Germline CDR1 is ENHRY and CDR2 is SYGVKD. V trimming: 10 bases; J trimming: 0 bases; junction bases outside the gene matches: 9. The CDR3 is CASSPGTSVSYEQYF. CDR3 bases: TGTGCCAGCTCACCCGGGACTAGCGTCTCCTACGAGCAGTACTTC.

This clonotype occurred many times. V usage is TRBV29-1 and J usage is TRBJ2-7; D is uncertain. Germline CDR1 SQVTM, CDR2 ANQGSEA. Trimming took 2 bases from V and 1 from J, leaving 9 bases between them. The CDR3 runs to 13 residues. In DNA form, the CDR3 reads TGCAGCGTTGAATATCCAGGTTCCTACGAGCAGTACTTC. Translating it yields CSVEYPGSYEQYF.

This rearrangement joins TRBV19 to TRBJ1-1; D is ambiguous. The length of the CDR3 is 13 residues. CDR1 and CDR2 from the germline V gene are LNHDA and SQIVND (reference sequence). V was clipped by 3 bases and J by 7 bases, with 12 bases between them. The CDR3 bases are TGTGCCAGTAGTATCATTTCGACCGATGAAGCTTTCTTT. Amino acid sequence: CASSIISTDEAFF.

This clonotype was detected a few times. V is TRBV7-2 and J is TRBJ2-7; the D gene is possibly TRBD2 (6 bases). Germline V gene sequence: CDR1 SGHTA, CDR2 FQGNSA. V was cut by 3 bases and J by 3 bases, with 15 bases left in between. The CDR3 extends over 15 amino acids. CDR3 coding DNA: TGTGCCAGCAGCTTGGGAGGTGGTAGCGGCTACGAGCAGTACTTC. Translation gives CASSLGGGSGYEQYF.

This clonotype has just a few counts. The junction does not match germline at one end; this may be a read error. The rearrangement links TRBV7-2 to TRBJ1-2, with a possible D match to TRBD1 (6 bases). The germline gives CDR1 SGHTA, CDR2 FQGNSA. This CDR3 is 15 amino acids long. The CDR3 DNA follows: TGCGCCAGCAGCCAATACCAGGGGAACCTCTATGGCTACACCTTC. This encodes CASSQYQGNLYGYTF.

This clonotype was recorded only once. Given a much more abundant clone one base away, this may be a read error. This sequence joins TRBV2 and TRBJ1-3, with a tentative D call TRBD1 (5 bases). CDR3 size: 16 residues. The germline V gene encodes CDR1 SNHLY and CDR2 FYNNEI. CDR3 residues: CAGSEGEAVTGNTIYF. CDR3 DNA sequence: TGTGCCGGCAGTGAAGGGGAGGCGGTGACTGGAAACACCATATATTTT.

This clonotype has a count of ten or more. The chain joins TRBV7-9 to TRBJ2-5, with D possibly being TRBD2 (5 bases). Germline-derived CDR1 and CDR2 are SEHNR and FQNEAQ (reference sequence). Trimming stripped 5 bases from V and 2 bases from J, with 12 bases between. The CDR3 totals 14 residues. CDR3 sequence reads: CASSQGGGQETQYF. The CDR3 nucleotides are TGTGCCAGCAGCCAAGGAGGCGGTCAAGAGACCCAGTACTTC.

The gene calls are TRBV6-6 and TRBJ1-6; D might be TRBD1 (6 bases). The CDR3 contains 15 residues. Deletions cut 5 bases from V and 6 bases from J, with 14 bases between. CDR1 is MNHNY and CDR2 is SVGAGI in the germline V gene (reference sequence). DNA for the CDR3: TGTGCCAGCAGTGAACGACAGGCCTTTAATTCACCCCTCCACTTT. Encoded protein: CASSERQAFNSPLHF.

The V and J genes are TRBV20-1 and TRBJ1-5; D uncertain. V shed 0 bases and J shed 6 bases, with 9 bases lying between them. CDR1 DFQATT and CDR2 SNEGSKA come from the germline V gene (reference sequence). The CDR3 is made up of 13 amino acids. CDR3: CSARDQGFQPQHF. CDR3 in DNA: TGCAGTGCTAGAGATCAAGGGTTTCAGCCCCAGCATTTT.

The CDR3 coding sequence is TGTGCCAGTAGTATAGAGGCAGCTTCGCCCTACGAGCAGTACTTC. Translated, it gives CASSIEAASPYEQYF. The chain couples TRBV19 to TRBJ2-7; D gene unclear. This CDR3 has 15 residues. The V end was cut by 0 bases, the J end by 2 bases, with 11 bases between. Germline CDR1 reads LNHDA; CDR2 reads SQIVND (reference sequence).

Note on this clonotype: A read error may explain this, as a much larger clone is one base away. This chain uses TRBV29-1 with TRBJ1-1; 7 bases are shared with TRBD1. This CDR3 has 13 amino acids. Per the germline V gene, CDR1 is SQVTM and CDR2 is ANQGSEA. V was pared by 6 bases and J by 6 bases, with 10 bases of the junction left unmatched. CDR3 in amino acids: CSVDRGRDAEAFF. The CDR3 nucleotides are TGCAGCGTGGATAGGGGGCGCGACGCTGAAGCTTTCTTT.

The genes are TRBV7-3 and TRBJ2-7, with 7 positions matching TRBD2. The ends lost 3 bases at V and 6 bases at J; junction bases unmatched: 11. In germline, CDR1 is SGHTA, CDR2 FQGTGA. The CDR3 spans 15 residues. DNA of the CDR3: TGTGCCAGCAGCTTGGTTGAGCGGGACCACCTCGAGCAGTACTTC. Translation: CASSLVERDHLEQYF.

As for this clonotype: A read error may be the cause here, since a much bigger clone is one base away. The chain couples TRBV2 to TRBJ1-2; no reliable D call. V gave up 6 bases and J gave up 10 bases, with 9 bases separating them. CDR3 length: 10 residues. Germline lookup yields CDR1 SNHLY and CDR2 FYNNEI. The CDR3 here is CASSGSDYTF. The CDR3 coding sequence is TGTGCCAGCAGCGGGAGTGACTACACCTTC.

The chain recombines TRBV6-1 with TRBJ2-7; 10 positions agree with TRBD2. CDR3 length: 15 residues. V lost 5 bases and J lost 0; bases outside the gene matches: 4. In germline, CDR1 is MNHNS, CDR2 SASEGT. The CDR3 DNA reads as TGTGCCAGCAGTACAGCTAGCGGGAGCTCCTACGAGCAGTACTTC. Amino acids: CASSTASGSSYEQYF.

This clonotype was observed a handful of times. This chain uses TRBV29-1 with TRBJ1-1; 9 nucleotides align to TRBD1. V shed 7 bases, J shed 0 bases, and the junction held 9 bases outside the gene matches. This CDR3 is built from 15 residues. The germline gives CDR1 SQVTM, CDR2 ANQGSEA. CDR3 DNA: TGCAGCGACGGAGGGACAGGGACTATGAACACTGAAGCTTTCTTT. Amino acid sequence: CSDGGTGTMNTEAFF.

This chain connects TRBV9 to TRBJ1-1; 9 bases agree with TRBD1. The germline V gene encodes CDR1 SGDLS and CDR2 YYNGEE. V shed 3 bases, J shed 3 bases, and the junction held 12 bases outside the gene matches. This CDR3 has 17 amino acids. The CDR3 DNA reads as TGTGCCAGCAGCGCGGACAGGGGCAGGAGAAAGGACACTGAAGCTTTCTTT. Its protein is CASSADRGRRKDTEAFF.

This clonotype was seen only a few times. The chain employs TRBV9 and TRBJ1-1, with D perhaps TRBD1 (5 bases). V shed 0 bases and J shed 3 bases, with 12 bases lying between them. Germline CDR1 is SGDLS and CDR2 is YYNGEE. CDR3 length equals 15 residues. CDR3 sequence reads: CASSVAEGLDTEAFF. The CDR3 DNA is TGTGCCAGCAGCGTAGCTGAGGGGCTGGACACTGAAGCTTTCTTT.

This clonotype was seen once. The chain is built from TRBV7-9 and TRBJ2-5; D may be TRBD2 (6 bases). V was cut by 7 bases and J by 2 bases, with 14 bases left in between. CDR3 size: 14 residues. Germline loops: CDR1 SEHNR, CDR2 FQNEAQ (reference sequence). CDR3 bases: TGTGCCAGCACCACAGCCGGGGGACAAGAGACCCAGTACTTC. Translating it yields CASTTAGGQETQYF.

This chain uses TRBV10-3 with TRBJ1-5; 7 bases match TRBD1. J lost 6 bases, V lost 6 bases, and 8 bases had no gene match. Germline CDR1 is ENHRY and CDR2 is SYGVKD. The CDR3 has 14 amino acids. The CDR3 loop is CAIRAGTEGQPQHF. As DNA, the CDR3 is TGTGCCATCAGAGCCGGGACAGAGGGTCAGCCCCAGCATTTT.

The V call is TRBV7-2, the J call TRBJ2-7, with 11 bases that match TRBD2. J was trimmed by 4 bases and V by 6 bases; bases with no gene match: 8. The germline gives CDR1 SGHTA, CDR2 FQGNSA. The CDR3 runs 15 residues. CDR3 region: CASSSLAGATYEQYF. DNA for the CDR3: TGTGCCAGCAGTTCACTAGCGGGAGCTACGTACGAGCAGTACTTC.

This clonotype was seen once. V and J are TRBV7-3 and TRBJ1-3, with D tentatively TRBD1 (5 bases). V lost 3 bases to trimming and J lost 2 bases, with 11 bases between them. The CDR3 runs 15 residues. CDR1 and CDR2 (germline): SGHTA, FQGTGA. CDR3 amino acids: CASSLSGFPGNTIYF. The CDR3 DNA follows: TGTGCCAGCAGCTTGTCAGGGTTCCCTGGAAACACCATATATTTT. The whole variable domain, remainder taken from reference TRBV7-3 and TRBJ1-3, is GAGVSQTPSNKVTEKGKYVELRCDPISGHTALYWYRQSLGQGPEFLIYFQGTGAADDSGLPNDRFFAVRPEGSVSTLKIQRTERGDSAVYLCASSLSGFPGNTIYFGEGSWLTVV.

This clonotype was detected many times. The V gene is TRBV7-6, the J gene TRBJ2-6, with D perhaps matching TRBD1 or TRBD2 (6 bases each). This CDR3 comprises 18 residues. The V end lost 1 base, the J end lost 0 bases, and 13 bases lay between the germline ends. CDR1 and CDR2 (germline): SGHVS, FNYEAQ. CDR3 protein: CASSLGAGHYSGANVLTF. CDR3 DNA sequence: TGTGCCAGCAGCTTAGGGGCGGGACATTACTCTGGGGCCAACGTCCTGACTTTC.

In nucleotides, the CDR3 is TGTGCCAGCCGTAAGGAGGGGGCTCGGAGCAATCAGCCCCAGCATTTT. This sequence encodes CASRKEGARSNQPQHF. This sequence joins TRBV19 and TRBJ1-5; 7 bases fit TRBD1. This CDR3 is built from 16 residues. The V segment lost 9 bases and the J segment 1 base; nucleotides outside the gene matches: 12. CDR1 is LNHDA and CDR2 is SQIVND in the germline V gene (reference sequence).